The text below deals with one TCR beta chain. This sample was included in a study of blood T cell repertoires in COVID-19. On the study more broadly: The United States, Italy and Spain were the sources of the acute and convalescent COVID-19 samples. T cells, B-cell-depleted T cells, or PBMCs supplied cDNA or gDNA.

Original analysis: The authors estimated nucleated cell counts from reference gene primer amplification. Repertoires were generated with immunoSEQ multiplex PCR, while TCRdb's copy carries only in-frame clones and drops some. That table supplies the V and J calls and clone size; D and trimming were determined from the DNA. The sample lists roughly 430,000 clones, roughly 90% occurring once. Assignments of participants to cohorts depended upon their own reported clinical history. V shed 0 bases and J 0 bases; nucleotides not matched to a gene: 1. Per the germline V gene, CDR1 is ENHRY and CDR2 is SYGVKD. The CDR3 runs to 15 residues.

Specimen: PBMCs or T cells enriched from blood (not recorded which). The receptor's source is a middle-aged woman with acute COVID-19. The gene calls are TRBV10-3 and TRBJ1-1, with 7 positions matching TRBD1. This CDR3 reads CAISESTGLNTEAFF. CDR3 sequence (DNA): TGTGCCATCAGTGAGTCGACAGGGTTGAACACTGAAGCTTTCTTT.